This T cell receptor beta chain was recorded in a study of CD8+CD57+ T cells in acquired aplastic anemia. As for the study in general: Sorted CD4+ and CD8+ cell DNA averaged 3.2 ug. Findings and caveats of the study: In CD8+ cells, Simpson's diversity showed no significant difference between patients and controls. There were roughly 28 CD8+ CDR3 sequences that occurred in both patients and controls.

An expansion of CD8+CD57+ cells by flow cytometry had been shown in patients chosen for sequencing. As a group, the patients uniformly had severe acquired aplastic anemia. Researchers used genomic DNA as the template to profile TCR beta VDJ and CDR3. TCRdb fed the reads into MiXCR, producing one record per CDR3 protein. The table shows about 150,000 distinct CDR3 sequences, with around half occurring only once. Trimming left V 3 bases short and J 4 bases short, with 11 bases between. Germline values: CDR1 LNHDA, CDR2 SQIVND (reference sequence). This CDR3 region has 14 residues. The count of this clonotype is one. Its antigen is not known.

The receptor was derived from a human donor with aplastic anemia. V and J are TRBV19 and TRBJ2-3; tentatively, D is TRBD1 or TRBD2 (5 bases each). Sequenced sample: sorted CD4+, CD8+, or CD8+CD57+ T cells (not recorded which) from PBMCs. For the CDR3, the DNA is TGTGCCAGTAGTATGATGGGACCCTCAGATACGCAGTATTTT. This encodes CASSMMGPSDTQYF.